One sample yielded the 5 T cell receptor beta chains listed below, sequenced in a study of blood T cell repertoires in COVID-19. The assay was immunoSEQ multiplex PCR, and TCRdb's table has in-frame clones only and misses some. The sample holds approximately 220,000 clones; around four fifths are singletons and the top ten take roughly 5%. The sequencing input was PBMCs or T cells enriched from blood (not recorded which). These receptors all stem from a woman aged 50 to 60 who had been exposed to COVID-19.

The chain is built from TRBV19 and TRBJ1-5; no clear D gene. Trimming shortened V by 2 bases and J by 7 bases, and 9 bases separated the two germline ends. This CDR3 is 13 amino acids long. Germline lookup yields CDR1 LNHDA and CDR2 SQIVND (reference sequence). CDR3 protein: CASSILGLQPQHF. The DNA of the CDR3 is TGTGCCAGTAGTATACTCGGTCTGCAGCCCCAGCATTTT.

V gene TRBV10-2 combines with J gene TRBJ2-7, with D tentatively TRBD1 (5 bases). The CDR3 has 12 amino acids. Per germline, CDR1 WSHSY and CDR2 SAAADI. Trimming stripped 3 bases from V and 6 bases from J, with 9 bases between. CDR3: CASSEITGEQYF. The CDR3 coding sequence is TGCGCCAGCAGTGAAATTACAGGCGAGCAGTACTTC.

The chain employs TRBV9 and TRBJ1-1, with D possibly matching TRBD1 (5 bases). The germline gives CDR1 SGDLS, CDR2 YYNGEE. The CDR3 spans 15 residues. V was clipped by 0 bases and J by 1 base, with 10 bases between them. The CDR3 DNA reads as TGTGCCAGCAGCGTAGATGGCGGGGCGAACACTGAAGCTTTCTTT. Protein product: CASSVDGGANTEAFF.

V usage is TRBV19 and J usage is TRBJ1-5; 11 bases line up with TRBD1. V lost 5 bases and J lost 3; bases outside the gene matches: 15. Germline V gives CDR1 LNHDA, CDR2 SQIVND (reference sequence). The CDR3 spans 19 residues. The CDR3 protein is CASSVRTGTGGHFNQPQHF. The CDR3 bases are TGTGCCAGTAGTGTACGAACCGGGACAGGGGGGCATTTCAATCAGCCCCAGCATTTT. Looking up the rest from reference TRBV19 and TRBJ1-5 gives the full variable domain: DGGITQSPKYLFRKEGQNVTLSCEQNLNHDAMYWYRQDPGQGLRLIYYSQIVNDFQKGDIAEGYSVSREKKESFPLTVTSAQKNPTAFYLCASSVRTGTGGHFNQPQHFGDGTRLSIL.

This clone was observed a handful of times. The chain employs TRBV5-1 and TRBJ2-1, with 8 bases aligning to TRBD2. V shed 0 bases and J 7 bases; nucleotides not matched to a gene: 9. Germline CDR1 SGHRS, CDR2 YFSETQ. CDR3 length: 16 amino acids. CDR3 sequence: CASSLDTGGASNEQFF. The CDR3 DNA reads TGCGCCAGCAGCTTGGATACCGGGGGGGCCTCGAATGAGCAGTTCTTC.